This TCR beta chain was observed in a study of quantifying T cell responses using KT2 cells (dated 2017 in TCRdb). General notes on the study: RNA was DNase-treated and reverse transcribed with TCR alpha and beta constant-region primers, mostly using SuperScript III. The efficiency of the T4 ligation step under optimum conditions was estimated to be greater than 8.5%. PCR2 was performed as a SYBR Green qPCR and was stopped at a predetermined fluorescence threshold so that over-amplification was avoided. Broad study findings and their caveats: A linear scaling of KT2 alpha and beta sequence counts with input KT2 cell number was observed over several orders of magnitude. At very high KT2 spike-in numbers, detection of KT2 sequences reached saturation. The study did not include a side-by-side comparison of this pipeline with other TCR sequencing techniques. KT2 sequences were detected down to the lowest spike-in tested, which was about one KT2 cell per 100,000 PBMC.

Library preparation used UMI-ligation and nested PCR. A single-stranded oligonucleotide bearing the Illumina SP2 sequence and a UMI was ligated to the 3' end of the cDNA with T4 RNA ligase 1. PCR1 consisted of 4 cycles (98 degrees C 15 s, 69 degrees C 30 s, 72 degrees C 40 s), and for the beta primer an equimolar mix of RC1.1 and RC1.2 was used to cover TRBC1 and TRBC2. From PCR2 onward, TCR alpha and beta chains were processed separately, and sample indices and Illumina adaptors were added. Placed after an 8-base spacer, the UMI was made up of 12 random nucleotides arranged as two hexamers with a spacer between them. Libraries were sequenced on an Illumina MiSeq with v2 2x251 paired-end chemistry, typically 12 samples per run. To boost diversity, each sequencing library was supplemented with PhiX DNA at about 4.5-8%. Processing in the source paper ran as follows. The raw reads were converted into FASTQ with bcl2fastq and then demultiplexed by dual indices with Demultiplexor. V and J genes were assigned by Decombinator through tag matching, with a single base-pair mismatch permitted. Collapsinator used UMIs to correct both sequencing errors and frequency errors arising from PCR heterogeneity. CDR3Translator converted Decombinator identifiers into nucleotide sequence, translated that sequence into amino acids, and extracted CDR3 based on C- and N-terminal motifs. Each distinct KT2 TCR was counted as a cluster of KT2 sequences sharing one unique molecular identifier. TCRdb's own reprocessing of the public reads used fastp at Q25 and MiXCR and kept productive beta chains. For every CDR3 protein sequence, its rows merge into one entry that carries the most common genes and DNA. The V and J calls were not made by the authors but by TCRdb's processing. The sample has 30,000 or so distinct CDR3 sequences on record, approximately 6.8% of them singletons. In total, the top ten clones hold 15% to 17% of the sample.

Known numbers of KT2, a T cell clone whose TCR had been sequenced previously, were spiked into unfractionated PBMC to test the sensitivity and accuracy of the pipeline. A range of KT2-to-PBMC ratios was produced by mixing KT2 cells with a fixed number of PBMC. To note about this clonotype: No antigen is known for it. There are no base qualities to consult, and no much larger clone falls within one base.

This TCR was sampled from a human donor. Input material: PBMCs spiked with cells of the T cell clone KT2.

The nucleotides are TGTGCCAGCAGCGTAGACCCCAGGGGCCTCTCGGGAGAGCAGTACTTC. This encodes CASSVDPRGLSGEQYF. The chain uses TRBV9 and TRBJ2-7; the D region possibly corresponds to TRBD1 (6 bases align). Trimming takes 0 bases from V and 7 bases from J, and the germline ends sit 20 bases apart. The cysteine opens and the phenylalanine closes a CDR3 of 16 amino acids. Just the 48-base CDR3 DNA is kept, in frame starting at base 1. The germline V gene sets CDR1 to SGDLS and CDR2 to YYNGEE.